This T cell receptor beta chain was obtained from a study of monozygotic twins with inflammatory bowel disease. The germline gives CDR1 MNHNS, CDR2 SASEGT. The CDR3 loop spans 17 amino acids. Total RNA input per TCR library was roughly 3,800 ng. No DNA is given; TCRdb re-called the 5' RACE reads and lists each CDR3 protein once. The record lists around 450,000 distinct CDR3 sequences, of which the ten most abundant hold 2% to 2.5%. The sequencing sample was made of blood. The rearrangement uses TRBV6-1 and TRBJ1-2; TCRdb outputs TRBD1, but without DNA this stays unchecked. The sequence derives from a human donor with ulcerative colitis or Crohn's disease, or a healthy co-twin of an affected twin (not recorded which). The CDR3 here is CASSPIPGQGGNYGYTF.